This is a list of T cell receptor beta chains from one sample in a study of CD8 T cells in ankylosing spondylitis. TCRdb itself ran the 5' RACE reads through MiXCR, one entry per CDR3 protein. The profile covers roughly 670,000 distinct CDR3 sequences, with around 17% appearing a single time and 19% taken by the ten largest. The sequencing sample was made of blood, either unsorted or a sorted T cell fraction (not recorded which). Source of these receptors: a male donor with ankylosing spondylitis. The CDR3 runs from the conserved cysteine through the conserved F or W. Fields, in order: D gene, J gene, clone size, V gene, CDR3 protein, CDR3 DNA. A D gene is named only where the DNA matches it firmly. Part of the rows lack a size; the others show once, few, many or a class for expanded clones.

d_gene: NA; j_gene: TRBJ2-1; abundance: NA; v_gene: TRBV5-1; CDR3aa: CASSLEVRPGDGGNEQFF; CDR3nt: TGCGCCAGCAGCTTGGAGGTACGGCCGGGCGATGGTGGGAATGAGCAGTTCTTC
d_gene: NA; j_gene: TRBJ1-5; abundance: NA; v_gene: TRBV28; CDR3aa: CASIGSWGNQPQHF; CDR3nt: TGTGCCAGCATCGGGTCGTGGGGCAATCAGCCCCAGCATTTT
d_gene: NA; j_gene: TRBJ1-4; abundance: NA; v_gene: TRBV21-1; CDR3aa: CASSKEEINEKLFF; CDR3nt: TGTGCCAGCAGCAAAGAAGAAATTAATGAAAAACTGTTTTTT
d_gene: TRBD1; j_gene: TRBJ1-4; abundance: NA; v_gene: TRBV9; CDR3aa: CASGSRSAGTVREKLFF; CDR3nt: TGTGCCAGCGGCTCCCGTAGCGCCGGGACAGTGAGGGAAAAACTGTTTTTT
d_gene: TRBD2; j_gene: TRBJ2-7; abundance: NA; v_gene: TRBV11-2; CDR3aa: CASSGGSDEQYF; CDR3nt: TGTGCCAGCAGTGGCGGGAGTGACGAGCAGTACTTC
d_gene: NA; j_gene: TRBJ2-6; abundance: NA; v_gene: TRBV30; CDR3aa: CAWRARAPGDSGANVLTF; CDR3nt: TGTGCCTGGAGAGCTAGGGCCCCTGGAGATTCTGGGGCCAACGTCCTGACTTTC
d_gene: TRBD1; j_gene: TRBJ2-5; abundance: NA; v_gene: TRBV6-1; CDR3aa: CASSRGQDLGGTQYF; CDR3nt: TGTGCCAGCAGCCGTGGACAGGACCTAGGGGGGACCCAGTACTTC
d_gene: NA; j_gene: TRBJ2-7; abundance: few; v_gene: TRBV29-1; CDR3aa: CSVDLEYEQYF; CDR3nt: TGCAGCGTTGATTTGGAGTACGAGCAGTACTTC
d_gene: TRBD1; j_gene: TRBJ1-3; abundance: NA; v_gene: TRBV5-1; CDR3aa: CASSPSRGEGNTIYF; CDR3nt: TGCGCCAGCAGCCCCTCCAGGGGGGAAGGAAACACCATATATTTT
d_gene: TRBD1; j_gene: TRBJ2-7; abundance: NA; v_gene: TRBV29-1; CDR3aa: CSVGAGTGYYEQYF; CDR3nt: TGCAGCGTGGGAGCCGGGACAGGTTATTACGAGCAGTACTTC
d_gene: NA; j_gene: TRBJ2-7; abundance: NA; v_gene: TRBV18; CDR3aa: CASSPPERVTYEQYF; CDR3nt: TGTGCCAGCTCACCACCGGAGCGGGTTACCTACGAGCAGTACTTC
d_gene: NA; j_gene: TRBJ2-5; abundance: NA; v_gene: TRBV4-2; CDR3aa: CASSQGGVVETQYF; CDR3nt: TGTGCCAGCAGCCAAGGGGGGGTGGTAGAGACCCAGTACTTC
d_gene: NA; j_gene: TRBJ1-1; abundance: NA; v_gene: TRBV7-6; CDR3aa: CASSLVPELNTEAFF; CDR3nt: TGTGCCAGCAGCTTAGTTCCGGAGCTAAACACTGAAGCTTTCTTT
d_gene: NA; j_gene: TRBJ2-2; abundance: NA; v_gene: TRBV7-9; CDR3aa: CASQLGANTGELFF; CDR3nt: TGTGCCAGCCAACTCGGGGCGAACACCGGGGAGCTGTTTTTT
d_gene: NA; j_gene: TRBJ2-3; abundance: NA; v_gene: TRBV15; CDR3aa: CATSSPGTISGDTDTQYF; CDR3nt: TGTGCCACCAGCAGCCCCGGGACAATTTCTGGAGACACAGATACGCAGTATTTT
d_gene: NA; j_gene: TRBJ1-1; abundance: NA; v_gene: TRBV7-6; CDR3aa: CASSLSGRLEAFF; CDR3nt: TGTGCCAGCAGCCTCAGTGGACGGCTTGAAGCTTTCTTT
d_gene: NA; j_gene: TRBJ2-7; abundance: many; v_gene: TRBV7-9; CDR3aa: CASSLAAGISSYEQYF; CDR3nt: TGTGCCAGCAGCTTAGCGGCAGGGATAAGCTCCTACGAGCAGTACTTC
d_gene: NA; j_gene: TRBJ2-3; abundance: few; v_gene: TRBV5-1; CDR3aa: CASKSDVSRSTDTQYF; CDR3nt: TGCGCCAGCAAGAGTGATGTATCCCGGAGCACAGATACGCAGTATTTT
d_gene: TRBD1; j_gene: TRBJ1-1; abundance: NA; v_gene: TRBV5-1; CDR3aa: CASSPGTEPNTEAFF; CDR3nt: TGCGCCAGCAGCCCTGGGACAGAACCCAACACTGAAGCTTTCTTT
d_gene: TRBD2; j_gene: TRBJ2-5; abundance: few; v_gene: TRBV11-2; CDR3aa: CASSLNLAGETQYF; CDR3nt: TGTGCCAGCAGCTTAAACCTAGCGGGGGAGACCCAGTACTTC
d_gene: NA; j_gene: TRBJ1-1; abundance: NA; v_gene: TRBV6-5; CDR3aa: CASSYSAPDTYGTEAFF; CDR3nt: TGTGCCAGCAGTTACTCAGCCCCGGACACCTACGGCACTGAAGCTTTCTTT
d_gene: TRBD1; j_gene: TRBJ2-3; abundance: once; v_gene: TRBV11-3; CDR3aa: CASSPPGQGKGTDTQYF; CDR3nt: TGTGCCAGCAGCCCCCCCGGACAGGGAAAAGGAACAGATACGCAGTATTTT
d_gene: NA; j_gene: TRBJ1-5; abundance: NA; v_gene: TRBV20-1; CDR3aa: CSAAGGPGNQPQHF; CDR3nt: TGCAGTGCAGCGGGGGGACCGGGTAATCAGCCCCAGCATTTT
d_gene: TRBD2; j_gene: TRBJ2-7; abundance: NA; v_gene: TRBV20-1; CDR3aa: CSAREAGGPRYEQYF; CDR3nt: TGCAGTGCTAGAGAGGCGGGGGGTCCCCGTTACGAGCAGTACTTC
d_gene: NA; j_gene: TRBJ2-1; abundance: few; v_gene: TRBV7-3; CDR3aa: CASSLSRVLYNEQFF; CDR3nt: TGTGCCAGCAGCCTGTCTAGAGTACTCTACAATGAGCAGTTCTTC
d_gene: NA; j_gene: TRBJ2-7; abundance: few; v_gene: TRBV5-1; CDR3aa: CASSLSDYEYEQYF; CDR3nt: TGCGCCAGCAGCTTGTCGGACTATGAGTACGAGCAGTACTTC
d_gene: TRBD1; j_gene: TRBJ2-6; abundance: NA; v_gene: TRBV10-3; CDR3aa: CAIGGQGATGANVLTF; CDR3nt: TGTGCCATCGGGGGACAGGGGGCTACTGGGGCCAACGTCCTGACTTTC
d_gene: NA; j_gene: TRBJ1-1; abundance: few; v_gene: TRBV18; CDR3aa: CASSGTLNTEAFF; CDR3nt: TGTGCCAGCTCGGGGACCCTGAACACTGAAGCTTTCTTT
d_gene: TRBD1; j_gene: TRBJ2-7; abundance: few; v_gene: TRBV29-1; CDR3aa: CSASGTGGYEQYF; CDR3nt: TGCAGCGCGTCCGGGACAGGAGGCTACGAGCAGTACTTC
d_gene: TRBD2; j_gene: TRBJ2-7; abundance: NA; v_gene: TRBV6-2/TRBV6-3; CDR3aa: CASSYSAGTTYEQYF; CDR3nt: TGTGCCAGCAGTTACTCGGCAGGGACTACCTACGAGCAGTACTTC
d_gene: NA; j_gene: TRBJ2-1; abundance: few; v_gene: TRBV12-3/TRBV12-4; CDR3aa: CASRRSGANNEQFF; CDR3nt: TGTGCCAGCAGACGTTCCGGGGCCAACAATGAGCAGTTCTTC
d_gene: TRBD1; j_gene: TRBJ2-4; abundance: NA; v_gene: TRBV7-9; CDR3aa: CASSHRDRANIQYF; CDR3nt: TGTGCCAGCAGCCACCGCGACAGGGCTAACATTCAGTACTTC
d_gene: TRBD1; j_gene: TRBJ2-7; abundance: few; v_gene: TRBV29-1; CDR3aa: CSVEATGGGYEQYF; CDR3nt: TGCAGCGTTGAGGCGACAGGGGGCGGGTACGAGCAGTACTTC
d_gene: TRBD1; j_gene: TRBJ1-5; abundance: NA; v_gene: TRBV19; CDR3aa: CASSPDRAYQPQHF; CDR3nt: TGTGCCAGTAGCCCTGACAGGGCCTATCAGCCCCAGCATTTT
d_gene: NA; j_gene: TRBJ2-1; abundance: few; v_gene: TRBV28; CDR3aa: CASSDGPARVEQFF; CDR3nt: TGTGCCAGCAGCGACGGACCTGCTAGGGTTGAGCAGTTCTTC
d_gene: NA; j_gene: TRBJ2-1; abundance: few; v_gene: TRBV25-1; CDR3aa: CASSEWDNEQFF; CDR3nt: TGTGCCAGCAGTGAATGGGACAATGAGCAGTTCTTC
d_gene: NA; j_gene: TRBJ2-5; abundance: NA; v_gene: TRBV7-9; CDR3aa: CASSWGVDETQYF; CDR3nt: TGTGCCAGCAGCTGGGGGGTTGATGAGACCCAGTACTTC
d_gene: NA; j_gene: TRBJ1-2; abundance: NA; v_gene: TRBV3-1; CDR3aa: CASSQDFQTGNYGYTF; CDR3nt: TGTGCCAGCAGCCAAGATTTCCAGACAGGAAACTATGGCTACACCTTC
d_gene: NA; j_gene: TRBJ1-2; abundance: few; v_gene: TRBV12-3/TRBV12-4; CDR3aa: CASSRGVVAYGYTF; CDR3nt: TGTGCCAGCAGTAGAGGGGTGGTAGCCTATGGCTACACCTTC
d_gene: NA; j_gene: TRBJ1-5; abundance: NA; v_gene: TRBV20-1; CDR3aa: CSAGTPQGEQPQHF; CDR3nt: TGCAGTGCTGGCACCCCCCAGGGTGAGCAGCCCCAGCATTTT
d_gene: NA; j_gene: TRBJ2-1; abundance: NA; v_gene: TRBV7-3; CDR3aa: CASSPNRLVGGKEQFF; CDR3nt: TGTGCCAGCAGCCCGAATAGACTAGTCGGCGGTAAGGAGCAGTTCTTC
d_gene: TRBD1; j_gene: TRBJ1-1; abundance: NA; v_gene: TRBV3-1; CDR3aa: CASPHLTGGRAEAFF; CDR3nt: TGTGCCAGCCCCCATCTGACAGGGGGCCGCGCTGAAGCTTTCTTT
d_gene: NA; j_gene: TRBJ2-2; abundance: few; v_gene: TRBV7-2; CDR3aa: CASSLGGRGGGELFF; CDR3nt: TGTGCCAGCAGCTTAGGAGGGCGGGGTGGCGGGGAGCTGTTTTTT
d_gene: NA; j_gene: TRBJ2-7; abundance: few; v_gene: TRBV7-9; CDR3aa: CASSLELGLDEQYF; CDR3nt: TGTGCCAGCAGCTTAGAGCTAGGTCTGGACGAGCAGTACTTC
d_gene: TRBD1; j_gene: TRBJ1-1; abundance: few; v_gene: TRBV20-1; CDR3aa: CSASLGQKNTEAFF; CDR3nt: TGCAGTGCTAGTCTGGGACAGAAGAACACTGAAGCTTTCTTT
d_gene: NA; j_gene: TRBJ2-3; abundance: NA; v_gene: TRBV29-1; CDR3aa: CSVERWGAVDTQYF; CDR3nt: TGCAGCGTTGAGAGGTGGGGGGCAGTAGATACGCAGTATTTT
d_gene: NA; j_gene: TRBJ2-2; abundance: few; v_gene: TRBV7-9; CDR3aa: CASSLIAAGELFF; CDR3nt: TGTGCCAGCAGCTTGATAGCGGCCGGGGAGCTGTTTTTT
d_gene: TRBD2; j_gene: TRBJ2-7; abundance: few; v_gene: TRBV20-1; CDR3aa: CSARILAGDYEQYF; CDR3nt: TGCAGTGCTAGAATCCTAGCGGGAGACTACGAGCAGTACTTC
d_gene: NA; j_gene: TRBJ1-2; abundance: few; v_gene: TRBV29-1; CDR3aa: CSVTGAHYGYTF; CDR3nt: TGCAGCGTTACCGGGGCCCACTATGGCTACACCTTC
d_gene: TRBD2; j_gene: TRBJ2-5; abundance: NA; v_gene: TRBV6-2/TRBV6-3; CDR3aa: CASSKAGLADQETQYF; CDR3nt: TGTGCCAGCAGCAAGGCGGGACTAGCGGACCAAGAGACCCAGTACTTC
d_gene: NA; j_gene: TRBJ2-6; abundance: few; v_gene: TRBV21-1; CDR3aa: CASSKVERHSLSSGANVLTF; CDR3nt: TGTGCCAGCAGCAAAGTGGAGAGACACAGCCTGAGCTCTGGGGCCAACGTCCTGACTTTC
d_gene: TRBD2; j_gene: TRBJ2-2; abundance: few; v_gene: TRBV6-4; CDR3aa: CASSLALAGETGELFF; CDR3nt: TGTGCCAGCAGTCTCGCGCTAGCGGGAGAGACCGGGGAGCTGTTTTTT
d_gene: TRBD2; j_gene: TRBJ2-1; abundance: NA; v_gene: TRBV24-1; CDR3aa: CATSAPLAGGHEQFF; CDR3nt: TGTGCCACCAGTGCCCCACTAGCGGGAGGGCATGAGCAGTTCTTC
d_gene: NA; j_gene: TRBJ2-7; abundance: few; v_gene: TRBV24-1; CDR3aa: CATSDLVQQYF; CDR3nt: TGTGCCACCAGTGATTTGGTTCAGCAGTACTTC
d_gene: NA; j_gene: TRBJ1-1; abundance: NA; v_gene: TRBV7-9; CDR3aa: CASSPIGATEAFF; CDR3nt: TGTGCCAGCAGCCCTATCGGAGCCACTGAAGCTTTCTTT
d_gene: TRBD1; j_gene: TRBJ1-1; abundance: NA; v_gene: TRBV15; CDR3aa: CATSRDRTGFEAFF; CDR3nt: TGTGCCACCAGCAGAGACCGGACAGGGTTTGAAGCTTTCTTT
d_gene: NA; j_gene: TRBJ2-2; abundance: NA; v_gene: TRBV6-5; CDR3aa: CASSYSWGMNTGELFF; CDR3nt: TGTGCCAGCAGTTACTCATGGGGAATGAACACCGGGGAGCTGTTTTTT
d_gene: NA; j_gene: TRBJ2-7; abundance: NA; v_gene: TRBV7-2; CDR3aa: CASSLAPGRDEQYF; CDR3nt: TGTGCCAGCAGCTTAGCCCCCGGCAGGGACGAGCAGTACTTC
d_gene: NA; j_gene: TRBJ2-2; abundance: NA; v_gene: TRBV6-1; CDR3aa: CASSEGELAGELFF; CDR3nt: TGTGCCAGCAGTGAAGGAGAGTTGGCCGGGGAGCTGTTTTTT